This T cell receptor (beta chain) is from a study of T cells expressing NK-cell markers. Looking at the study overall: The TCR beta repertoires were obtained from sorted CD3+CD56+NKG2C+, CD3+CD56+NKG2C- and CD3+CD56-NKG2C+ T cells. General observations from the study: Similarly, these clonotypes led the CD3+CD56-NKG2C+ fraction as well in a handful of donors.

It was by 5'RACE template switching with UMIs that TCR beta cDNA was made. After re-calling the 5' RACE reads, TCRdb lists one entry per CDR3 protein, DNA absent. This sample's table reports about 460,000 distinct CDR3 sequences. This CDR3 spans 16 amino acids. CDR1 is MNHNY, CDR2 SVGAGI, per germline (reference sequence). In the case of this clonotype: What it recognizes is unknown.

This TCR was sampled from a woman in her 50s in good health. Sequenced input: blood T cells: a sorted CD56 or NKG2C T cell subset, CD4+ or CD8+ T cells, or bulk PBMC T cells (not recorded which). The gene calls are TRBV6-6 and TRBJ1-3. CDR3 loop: CASSYLGVSAGNTIYF.